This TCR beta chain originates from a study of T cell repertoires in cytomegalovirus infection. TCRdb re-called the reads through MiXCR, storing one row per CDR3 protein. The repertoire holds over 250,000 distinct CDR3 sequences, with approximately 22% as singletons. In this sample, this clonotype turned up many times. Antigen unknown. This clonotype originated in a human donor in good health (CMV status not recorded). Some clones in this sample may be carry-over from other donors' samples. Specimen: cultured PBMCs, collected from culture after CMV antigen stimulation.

DNA of the CDR3: TGTGCCAGCAGCCCTAGACTAGCGCCACTTTACAATGAGCAGTTCTTC. Its protein product is CASSPRLAPLYNEQFF. The V call is TRBV7-2, the J call TRBJ2-1, with TRBD2 matching 8 bases. From germline, CDR1 is SGHTA and CDR2 FQGNSA. This CDR3 comprises 16 residues. J was trimmed by 4 bases and V by 5 bases; bases with no gene match: 10.